The clone carrying this TCR beta chain has at least ten counts. Barcoded TCR alpha and TCR beta cDNA libraries with UMIs came from 5'RACE using constant-segment primers. Using its own MiXCR run on the 5' RACE reads, TCRdb lists one record per CDR3 protein. The sample records about 190,000 distinct CDR3 sequences, around 30% being singletons. The source of the sample is a study of T-cell memory formation after mild COVID-19. V dropped 5 bases and J dropped 2 bases, with 23 bases sitting between them. The CDR3 is made up of 18 amino acids. Germline CDR1 reads SEHNR; CDR2 reads FQNEAQ (reference sequence).

This clonotype was sampled from an adult woman who had mild COVID-19 (a few samples of this study predate the infection). Cell type and time point are not known. The chain is built from TRBV7-9 and TRBJ2-3, with D possibly TRBD1 on 5 matching bases. The sample consisted of PBMCs or a T cell subset sorted from them (not recorded which). CDR3 amino acids: CASSPPRDRPFFTDTQYF. The CDR3 DNA follows: TGTGCCAGCAGCCCACCGCGCGACAGACCCTTCTTCACAGATACGCAGTATTTT.